These 20 T cell receptor beta chains share one sample of origin, sequenced in a study of OX40 agonist ivuxolimab in advanced cancers. This table comes from immunoSEQ multiplex PCR, and its TCRdb copy is limited to in-frame clones, with some not included. The profile shows approximately 100,000 clones, under 85% of them singletons. This sample comprised CD4+ or CD8+ T cells sorted from blood, obtained in a trial of the OX40 agonist ivuxolimab. Source of these receptors: an adult with an advanced solid tumor such as melanoma, head and neck, liver or kidney cancer.

The chain couples TRBV7-2 to TRBJ2-7; no reliable D call. The V gene lost 2 bases and the J gene lost 0 bases, with 14 bases spanning the gap. The CDR3 is made up of 16 amino acids. The V gene's germline CDR1 is SGHTA and CDR2 FQGNSA. The CDR3, as DNA: TGTGCCAGCAGCTTAATTGCCTCCCAAATCTCCTACGAGCAGTACTTC. Translated: CASSLIASQISYEQYF.

The CDR3 reads CASSIDRFSYNEQFF. CDR3 bases: TGTGCCAGCAGCATAGACAGGTTCTCCTACAATGAGCAGTTCTTC. The V and J genes are TRBV7-3 and TRBJ2-1; a possible D gene is TRBD1 (6 bases). CDR1 and CDR2 from the germline V gene are SGHTA and FQGTGA. The CDR3 runs to 15 residues. Trimming pared 5 bases from V and 0 bases from J, leaving 11 bases between.

The count of this clone is one. The gene calls are TRBV7-8 and TRBJ1-3, with D maybe TRBD1 (6 bases). Germline CDR1 reads SGHVS; CDR2 reads FQNEAQ. The CDR3 runs to 17 residues. Trimming removed 2 bases from V and 1 base from J, with 15 bases in between. Here the CDR3 reads CASSLMGRTASGNTIYF. In DNA, the CDR3 is TGTGCCAGCAGCTTAATGGGAAGGACAGCGTCTGGAAACACCATATATTTT.

The rearrangement links TRBV5-6 to TRBJ2-6, with D tentatively TRBD2 (5 bases). Per the germline V gene, CDR1 is SGHDT and CDR2 is YYEEEE. The CDR3 runs 16 residues. The ends were cut back, 4 bases at V and 3 bases at J, with 14 bases in the middle. As DNA, the CDR3 is TGTGCCAGCAGCACCCCTCTTGGACTTGGGGCCAACGTCCTGACTTTC. This sequence encodes CASSTPLGLGANVLTF.

The genes are TRBV7-2 and TRBJ2-3; the D gene is possibly TRBD2 (5 bases). V was trimmed by 1 base and J by 0 bases, leaving 8 bases between them. This CDR3 contains 15 residues. The germline CDR1 and CDR2 sequences are SGHTA and FQGNSA. The CDR3 reads CASSLDWTSTDTQYF. The CDR3, as DNA: TGTGCCAGCAGCTTAGATTGGACTAGCACAGATACGCAGTATTTT.

The chain links TRBV28 to TRBJ2-3; no clear D gene. Germline CDR1 is MDHEN and CDR2 is SYDVKM. V shed 2 bases and J shed 2 bases, with 11 bases lying between them. This CDR3 is built from 15 residues. CDR3 DNA sequence: TGTGCCAGCAGTTTAAACAATCGGTACACAGATACGCAGTATTTT. This codes for CASSLNNRYTDTQYF.

The chain couples TRBV11-3 to TRBJ2-5; perhaps TRBD2 as D (5 bases). The V gene lost 1 base and the J gene lost 1 base, with 7 bases spanning the gap. This CDR3 contains 14 residues. CDR1 is SGHNT, CDR2 YENEEA, per germline. CDR3 coding DNA: TGTGCCAGCAGCTTAGCGGGATCCCAAGAGACCCAGTACTTC. Protein product: CASSLAGSQETQYF.

This chain uses TRBV20-1 with TRBJ2-1; the D gene is possibly TRBD1 (5 bases). The CDR3 sequence is 11 residues long. Germline CDR1 and CDR2: DFQATT and SNEGSKA (reference sequence). CDR3 region: CGRVLDNEQFF. CDR3 bases: TGCGGCAGGGTCTTGGACAATGAGCAGTTCTTC.

The chain combines TRBV6-6 with TRBJ2-7, with a tentative D call TRBD2 (5 bases). CDR3 length: 13 amino acids. The germline V gene has CDR1 MNHNY and CDR2 SVGAGI (reference sequence). V lost 5 bases and J 4 bases, leaving 12 bases between the germline ends. CDR3 protein: CASSPPRRYEQYF. CDR3 in DNA: TGTGCCAGCAGTCCACCTCGGAGGTACGAGCAGTACTTC.

The chain has TRBV28 and TRBJ1-4, with a tentative D call TRBD1 (6 bases). V was cut by 4 bases and J by 0 bases, with 12 bases left in between. The V gene's germline CDR1 is MDHEN and CDR2 SYDVKM. CDR3 size: 16 residues. CDR3 nucleotides: TGTGCCAGCAGTTCCCGGGACATCACAACTAATGAAAAACTGTTTTTT. Its protein is CASSSRDITTNEKLFF.

This chain joins TRBV6-5 and TRBJ2-7; weak D call: TRBD1 (6 bases). Germline-derived CDR1 and CDR2 are MNHEY and SVGAGI. V was pared by 0 bases and J by 3 bases, with 9 bases between. This CDR3 contains 14 residues. CDR3: CASSYSRGNYEQYF. CDR3 in DNA: TGTGCCAGCAGTTACTCAAGGGGGAACTACGAGCAGTACTTC.

This chain links TRBV12-5 with TRBJ2-1; the D call may be TRBD1 or TRBD2 (5 bases each). V lost 7 bases, J lost 2 bases, and 21 bases lay in between. The germline gives CDR1 LGHNT, CDR2 FRNRAP. The CDR3 contains 17 residues. CDR3 sequence: CASDLDHGTEAYNEQFF. CDR3 DNA sequence: TGTGCTAGTGACTTGGACCACGGGACCGAGGCCTACAATGAGCAGTTCTTC.

This clone was detected only once. The V gene is TRBV5-1, the J gene TRBJ2-3, with D possibly matching TRBD2 (5 bases). Trimming removed 0 bases from V and 1 base from J, with 12 bases in between. In germline, CDR1 is SGHRS, CDR2 YFSETQ. The CDR3 totals 16 residues. The CDR3 DNA is TGCGCCAGCAGCTTGGACGGGGAATATGGCACAGATACGCAGTATTTT. It yields the protein CASSLDGEYGTDTQYF.

The CDR3 spells CASSLLAGVNEQYF. The CDR3 DNA sequence: TGTGCCAGCAGCCTCCTAGCGGGAGTGAACGAGCAGTACTTC. The chain joins TRBV7-9 to TRBJ2-7, with 10 bases lining up with TRBD2. CDR3 size: 14 residues. The V gene's germline CDR1 is SEHNR and CDR2 FQNEAQ (reference sequence). V dropped 5 bases and J dropped 5; count of bases not matched to a gene: 6.

The V and J genes are TRBV30 and TRBJ2-7; 9 bases are shared with TRBD1. CDR1 and CDR2 (germline): GTSNPN, SVGIG (reference sequence). The CDR3 extends over 14 amino acids. The CDR3: CASVGPGTGPRQYF. CDR3 sequence (DNA): TGTGCGTCAGTTGGGCCCGGGACAGGGCCTCGGCAGTACTTC.

The chain joins TRBV7-2 to TRBJ2-7; 8 nucleotides match TRBD2. Trimming removed 10 bases from V and 0 bases from J; junction bases left unmatched: 14. Looked up from germline, CDR1 is SGHTA and CDR2 is FQGNSA. This CDR3 has 16 residues. CDR3 DNA: TGTGCCATCCCGCGTTCGGCGGGAGGCCCCTCCTACGAGCAGTACTTC. This sequence encodes CAIPRSAGGPSYEQYF.

The chain recombines TRBV19 with TRBJ2-6; tentative D call: TRBD2 (6 bases). Looked up from germline, CDR1 is LNHDA and CDR2 is SQIVND (reference sequence). The V end lost 5 bases, the J end lost 3 bases, and 11 bases lay between the germline ends. CDR3 length: 15 amino acids. The CDR3 is CASSFGGYGANVLTF. The CDR3 nucleotides read TGTGCCAGTAGTTTTGGAGGGTATGGGGCCAACGTCCTGACTTTC. Drawing the rest from reference TRBV19 and TRBJ2-6, the complete variable domain is DGGITQSPKYLFRKEGQNVTLSCEQNLNHDAMYWYRQDPGQGLRLIYYSQIVNDFQKGDIAEGYSVSREKKESFPLTVTSAQKNPTAFYLCASSFGGYGANVLTFGAGSRLTVL.

V and J are TRBV7-2 and TRBJ2-5; possibly TRBD1 for D (5 bases). The CDR3 sequence is 15 residues long. Germline CDR1 reads SGHTA; CDR2 reads FQGNSA. V dropped 4 bases and J dropped 4 bases, with 16 bases sitting between them. The CDR3 loop is CASSSSPGQPETQYF. In nucleotides, the CDR3 is TGTGCCAGCAGCTCCAGTCCCGGACAACCAGAGACCCAGTACTTC.

The chain uses TRBV9 and TRBJ1-3; D ambiguous. The CDR3 contains 16 residues. The V end was cut by 0 bases, the J end by 1 base, with 11 bases between. Germline loops: CDR1 SGDLS, CDR2 YYNGEE. The CDR3 coding sequence is TGTGCCAGCAGCGTAGGAAACCCGAGTTCTGGAAACACCATATATTTT. As protein: CASSVGNPSSGNTIYF.

The chain uses TRBV28 and TRBJ2-5; TRBD2 aligns across 15 bases. Germline CDR1 and CDR2: MDHEN and SYDVKM. CDR3 size: 16 residues. V was pared by 3 bases and J by 5 bases, with 4 bases of the junction left unmatched. The chain's CDR3 is CASSFGTSGRSETQYF. CDR3 DNA sequence: TGTGCCAGCAGTTTTGGGACTAGCGGGAGGTCGGAGACCCAGTACTTC.